The 29 T cell receptor beta chains in this list originate from one sample, sequenced in a study of T cell responses to AZD1222 COVID-19 vaccine. Sequencing was performed with immunoSEQ multiplex PCR; in TCRdb, only in-frame clones are kept and a portion is missing. The repertoire holds fewer than 50,000 clones, about 90% seen once, with roughly 35% in the top ten. The input for sequencing was peripheral blood, taken 28 days after the second AZD1222 dose. All receptors come from an adult who received the AZD1222 COVID-19 vaccine.

The V gene is TRBV6-4, the J gene TRBJ2-1, with D perhaps matching TRBD2 (5 bases). CDR3 length equals 18 residues. Trimming left V 4 bases short and J 0 bases short, with 19 bases between. Germline values: CDR1 MRHNA, CDR2 SNTAGT. The CDR3 DNA reads TGTGCCAGCAGTGCCGAGGTGTTGAGCGGCAACTCCTACAATGAGCAGTTCTTC. Encoded protein: CASSAEVLSGNSYNEQFF.

V gene TRBV10-3 combines with J gene TRBJ1-5; D might be TRBD1 (6 bases). Looked up from germline, CDR1 is ENHRY and CDR2 is SYGVKD. V lost 0 bases and J lost 9, with 12 bases in between. This CDR3 is built from 14 residues. The CDR3 DNA reads TGTGCCATCAGTGAGTCAGGGGGAGGGGGGCCCCAGCATTTT. This codes for CAISESGGGGPQHF.

The CDR3 coding sequence is TGTGCCAGTATTCCGACAGGGTCGAAAGATACGCAGTATTTT. It translates to CASIPTGSKDTQYF. The V gene is TRBV19, the J gene TRBJ2-3, with 7 bases that match TRBD1. The V gene end was trimmed by 7 bases and the J gene end by 5 bases; junction bases not matched to a gene: 9. Germline V gives CDR1 LNHDA, CDR2 SQIVND (reference sequence). This CDR3 has 14 amino acids.

The chain links TRBV13 to TRBJ2-7; D is possibly TRBD1 (5 bases). The CDR3 is made up of 13 amino acids. Germline V gene sequence: CDR1 PRHDT, CDR2 FYEKMQ (reference sequence). The V end lost 1 base, the J end lost 2 bases, and 6 bases lay between the germline ends. This chain's CDR3 is CASSLAGPYEQYF. CDR3 bases: TGTGCCAGCAGCTTAGCAGGGCCCTACGAGCAGTACTTC.

This chain uses TRBV15 with TRBJ2-2; D ambiguous. The V gene's germline CDR1 is LNHNV and CDR2 YYDKDF (reference sequence). V was pared by 8 bases and J by 6 bases, with 1 base between. CDR3 size: 9 residues. The CDR3 nucleotides read TGTGCCACCCCCGGGGAGCTGTTTTTT. As protein: CATPGELFF.

This chain connects TRBV3-1 (or the pseudogene TRBV3-2) to TRBJ1-4, with 9 bases fitting TRBD1. Germline V gene data show CDR1 as LGHDT and CDR2 as YNNKEL (reference sequence). The CDR3 has 16 residues. The junction had 7 bases not matched to a gene; V was cut back by 0 bases and J by 8 bases. For the CDR3, the DNA is TGTGCCAGCAGCCAAGATCCGGGACAGGGAGAAGAAAAACTGTTTTTT. Translated: CASSQDPGQGEEKLFF.

The chain uses TRBV11-2 and TRBJ2-7; D ambiguous. The length of the CDR3 is 14 residues. Germline CDR1 is SGHAT and CDR2 is FQNNGV. V was clipped by 5 bases and J by 1 base, with 12 bases between them. This CDR3 is CASSPSAVSYEQYF. In nucleotides, the CDR3 is TGTGCCAGCAGCCCAAGCGCAGTTTCCTACGAGCAGTACTTC.

V gene TRBV2 combines with J gene TRBJ1-1; the D is unclear. This CDR3 is 14 amino acids long. V was cut by 2 bases and J by 4 bases, with 11 bases left in between. From germline, CDR1 is SNHLY and CDR2 FYNNEI. The CDR3 region is CASSESGFSTEAFF. CDR3 sequence (DNA): TGTGCCAGCAGTGAATCCGGGTTCTCCACTGAAGCTTTCTTT.

The chain combines TRBV5-1 with TRBJ2-5, with 7 bases fitting TRBD1. With 0 bases clipped from V and 1 base from J, the junction kept 3 bases outside the gene matches. Germline V lookup: CDR1 SGHRS, CDR2 YFSETQ. This CDR3 has 15 amino acids. DNA for the CDR3: TGCGCCAGCAGCTTGGCGACAGGGACCCAAGAGACCCAGTACTTC. Protein sequence: CASSLATGTQETQYF.

This clone occurred once. The rearrangement links TRBV7-2 to TRBJ1-2; no definite D call. The CDR3 consists of 17 residues. Trimming cost V 4 bases and J 6 bases, with 24 bases left between them. Germline V gene data show CDR1 as SGHTA and CDR2 as FQGNSA. CDR3 DNA: TGTGCCAGCAGCTCGCAGACGCTCATCCCCAGCGGAAATGGCTACACCTTC. Its protein product is CASSSQTLIPSGNGYTF.

J is TRBJ2-7 and V is TRBV2, with D possibly matching TRBD2 (5 bases). Trimming took off 6 bases at V and 3 bases at J, with 12 bases between the two ends. Germline V gives CDR1 SNHLY, CDR2 FYNNEI. CDR3 length: 13 amino acids. CDR3 residues: CASRSFGVYEQYF. Here the CDR3 DNA reads TGTGCCAGCAGGTCTTTCGGGGTCTACGAGCAGTACTTC.

J is TRBJ1-2 and V is TRBV15; D is perhaps TRBD1 (5 bases). This CDR3 comprises 14 residues. The germline V and J ends were trimmed by 5 bases and 4 bases, with 14 bases remaining between them. Per germline, CDR1 LNHNV and CDR2 YYDKDF (reference sequence). The CDR3 nucleotides read TGTGCCACCAGCGGGCAGGGATTTGGCTATGGCTACACCTTC. This gives the protein CATSGQGFGYGYTF.

The chain carries TRBV18 and TRBJ2-2; unclear D gene. Germline values: CDR1 KGHSH, CDR2 LQKENI. Trimming shortened V by 3 bases and J by 2 bases, and 10 bases separated the two germline ends. The CDR3 covers 15 residues. CDR3 in amino acids: CASSPLTANTGELFF. The CDR3 coding sequence is TGTGCCAGCTCACCTCTGACCGCCAACACCGGGGAGCTGTTTTTT.

CDR3 sequence (DNA): TGTGCCAGCAGTTACCAGAGGAGCTCCTATAATTCACCCCTCCACTTT. It yields the protein CASSYQRSSYNSPLHF. This chain connects TRBV6-5 to TRBJ1-6; no firm D call. CDR3 length: 16 amino acids. Between the trimmed V and J ends, which lost 2 bases and 0 bases, there was a span of 8 bases. Germline V gene sequence: CDR1 MNHEY, CDR2 SVGAGI.

The V and J genes are TRBV11-3 and TRBJ1-1; no firm D call. V lost 1 base and J lost 4, with 7 bases in between. This CDR3 is built from 13 residues. CDR1 is SGHNT and CDR2 is YENEEA in the germline V gene. CDR3 sequence: CASSLGRSTEAFF. The DNA of the CDR3 is TGTGCCAGCAGCTTAGGGAGGAGCACTGAAGCTTTCTTT. Full variable domain (remainder filled in from reference TRBV11-3 and TRBJ1-1): EAGVVQSPRYKIIEKKQPVAFWCNPISGHNTLYWYLQNLGQGPELLIRYENEEAVDDSQLPKDRFSAERLKGVDSTLKIQPAELGDSAVYLCASSLGRSTEAFFGQGTRLTVV.

The chain joins TRBV5-6 to TRBJ1-6; no clear D. Per germline, CDR1 SGHDT and CDR2 YYEEEE. The CDR3 consists of 16 residues. Trimming removed 10 bases from V and 1 base from J, with 18 bases in between. The CDR3 region has the DNA TGTGCCCCCCTTGGTGGAATTCGGTCCTATAATTCACCCCTCCACTTT. This codes for CAPLGGIRSYNSPLHF.

V and J are TRBV5-5 and TRBJ2-2; weak D call: TRBD2 (6 bases). The CDR3 length is 16 residues. The V and J ends lost 3 bases and 7 bases respectively, with 19 bases between them. Per germline, CDR1 SGHKS and CDR2 YYEKEE (reference sequence). The chain's CDR3 is CASSSGTQTGRGELFF. CDR3 in DNA: TGTGCCAGCAGCTCCGGGACTCAAACCGGGCGCGGGGAGCTGTTTTTT.

The chain has TRBV19 and TRBJ1-3; D is unclear. The CDR3 runs to 14 residues. The V gene's germline CDR1 is LNHDA and CDR2 SQIVND (reference sequence). V lost 7 bases to trimming and J lost 0 bases, with 10 bases between them. As DNA, the CDR3 is TGTGCCAGTATGGAGCGGTTCTCTGGAAACACCATATATTTT. Translation: CASMERFSGNTIYF.

This chain uses TRBV10-1 with TRBJ1-2, with D possibly matching TRBD1 (5 bases). The CDR3 is made up of 13 amino acids. V lost 5 bases, J lost 5 bases, and 12 bases lay in between. CDR1 and CDR2 from the germline V gene are WNHNN and SYGVQD (reference sequence). The CDR3 DNA reads TGCGCCAGCAGTCCGGGGCAAGCTTATGGCTACACCTTC. Residues: CASSPGQAYGYTF.

The chain couples TRBV3-1 (or the pseudogene TRBV3-2) to TRBJ1-6; tentative D call: TRBD1 (6 bases). The germline V and J ends were trimmed by 0 bases and 7 bases, with 10 bases remaining between them. The CDR3 sequence is 15 residues long. Germline CDR1 LGHDT, CDR2 YNNKEL (reference sequence). The CDR3 nucleotides are TGTGCCAGCAGCCAAGATGGACAGAGAAATTCACCCCTCCACTTT. Encoded protein: CASSQDGQRNSPLHF.

This chain connects TRBV7-9 to TRBJ1-2; no firm D call. The V gene's germline CDR1 is SEHNR and CDR2 FQNEAQ (reference sequence). The CDR3 covers 12 residues. V lost 8 bases and J 4 bases, leaving 11 bases between the germline ends. CDR3 coding DNA: TGTGCCAGCGGACCTCCGGGCTATGGCTACACCTTC. As protein: CASGPPGYGYTF.

The chain is built from TRBV7-2 and TRBJ1-2, with D maybe TRBD1 (5 bases). Between the trimmed V and J ends, which lost 4 bases and 4 bases, there was a span of 16 bases. The CDR3 is made up of 15 amino acids. The V gene's germline CDR1 is SGHTA and CDR2 FQGNSA. The CDR3: CASSSPRGFGYGYTF. The CDR3 DNA reads as TGTGCCAGCAGCTCCCCCCGGGGCTTCGGCTATGGCTACACCTTC.

The rearrangement uses TRBV7-2 and TRBJ2-7; 8 bases agree with TRBD1. From germline, CDR1 is SGHTA and CDR2 FQGNSA. CDR3 length: 15 residues. Losses at the gene ends were 5 bases for V and 2 bases for J; bases not matched to a gene: 8. CDR3 coding DNA: TGTGCCAGCAGCATAACCGGGACAGGTCCCTACGAGCAGTACTTC. Translating gives CASSITGTGPYEQYF.

The CDR3 DNA follows: TGTGCCAGCTTCCCCTGGGCGGGGGGGGCTCTCGGTCGTCGCGCGCAGTATTTT. Translation gives CASFPWAGGALGRRAQYF. The V gene is TRBV6-4, the J gene TRBJ2-3; 9 bases are shared with TRBD2. The CDR3 spans 18 residues. CDR1 is MRHNA and CDR2 is SNTAGT in the germline V gene. V was clipped by 8 bases and J by 10 bases; unmatched bases: 25.

The chain's CDR3 is CAWGRQGAGNTIYF. In DNA, the CDR3 is TGTGCCTGGGGCCGACAGGGAGCTGGAAACACCATATATTTT. The genes are TRBV30 and TRBJ1-3; TRBD1 matches 7 bases. From germline, CDR1 is GTSNPN and CDR2 SVGIG (reference sequence). The CDR3 loop spans 14 amino acids. Unmatched junction bases numbered 6, after V lost 5 bases and J lost 2 bases.

The V and J genes are TRBV28 and TRBJ1-2, with 11 positions matching TRBD1. V trimming: 5 bases; J trimming: 2 bases; junction bases outside the gene matches: 4. The CDR3 spans 15 residues. The germline V gene has CDR1 MDHEN and CDR2 SYDVKM. The CDR3 region has the DNA TGTGCCAGCAGTCAGGGACAGGGGGTAAACTATGGCTACACCTTC. This gives the protein CASSQGQGVNYGYTF.

The chain links TRBV4-2 to TRBJ2-2, with TRBD2 as a possible D gene (5 bases). V was shortened by 4 bases and J by 8 bases, with 11 bases between the two germline ends. This CDR3 has 13 amino acids. Per the germline V gene, CDR1 is LGHNA and CDR2 is YNFKEQ. The CDR3 DNA follows: TGTGCCAGCAGCCTCCCCGGAGGTGGGGAGCTGTTTTTT. This codes for CASSLPGGGELFF.

The rearrangement links TRBV5-4 to TRBJ2-1; D might be TRBD1 (6 bases). This CDR3 has 13 residues. Germline V lookup: CDR1 SGHNT, CDR2 YYREEE (reference sequence). The ends were cut back, 0 bases at V and 8 bases at J, with 9 bases in the middle. The CDR3 loop reads CASSLDRVDEQFF. CDR3 DNA: TGTGCCAGCAGCTTGGACAGGGTGGATGAGCAGTTCTTC.

The V and J genes are TRBV19 and TRBJ1-5, with D unresolved. The V gene lost 6 bases and the J gene lost 6 bases, with 12 bases spanning the gap. This CDR3 has 13 amino acids. Germline-derived CDR1 and CDR2 are LNHDA and SQIVND (reference sequence). The CDR3 DNA follows: TGTGCCAGTAGCGAACAGAGAGGTCAGCCCCAGCATTTT. The encoded protein is CASSEQRGQPQHF.